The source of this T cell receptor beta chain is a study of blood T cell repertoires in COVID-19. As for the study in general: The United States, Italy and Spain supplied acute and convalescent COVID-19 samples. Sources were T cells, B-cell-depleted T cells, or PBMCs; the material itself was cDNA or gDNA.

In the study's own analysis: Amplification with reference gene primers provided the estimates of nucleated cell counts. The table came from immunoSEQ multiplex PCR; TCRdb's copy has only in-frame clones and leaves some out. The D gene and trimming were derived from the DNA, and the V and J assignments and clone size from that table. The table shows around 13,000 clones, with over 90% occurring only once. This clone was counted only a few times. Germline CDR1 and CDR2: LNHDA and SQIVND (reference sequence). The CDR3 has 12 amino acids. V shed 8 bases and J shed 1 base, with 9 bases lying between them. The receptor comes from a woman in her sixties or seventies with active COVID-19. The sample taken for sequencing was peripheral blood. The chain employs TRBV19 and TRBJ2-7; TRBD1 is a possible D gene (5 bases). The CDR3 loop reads CASVGQSYEQYF. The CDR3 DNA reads TGTGCCAGTGTAGGACAATCCTACGAGCAGTACTTC.